These 5 T cell receptor beta chains were sequenced from one sample in a study of Ad26.COV2.S vaccination and SARS-CoV-2 variants. Treatment of the sample: about 20 received Ad26.COV2.S at low or high dose, single or two shots; 5 received placebo; per-sample allocation not given. At day 63 after the first vaccine or placebo injection, samples were drawn. Only in-frame clones appear in the TCRdb table, and some are missing; sequencing was by immunoSEQ multiplex PCR. The repertoire holds around 450,000 clones, roughly nine tenths seen once, with about 1.5% in the top ten. Specimen: peripheral blood, collected in a trial of Ad26.COV2.S vaccine versus placebo. Source of these receptors: a person between 18 and 60 years old who received the Ad26.COV2.S COVID-19 vaccine or a placebo.

This clone was counted a few times. The chain couples TRBV6-1 to TRBJ1-5; D gene ambiguous. The V gene's germline CDR1 is MNHNS and CDR2 SASEGT. V was shortened by 2 bases and J by 0 bases, with 5 bases between the two germline ends. The CDR3 extends over 14 amino acids. The CDR3 loop reads CASSEHTSNQPQHF. In DNA, the CDR3 is TGTGCCAGCAGTGAACACACTAGCAATCAGCCCCAGCATTTT.

V is TRBV2 and J is TRBJ2-2; no clear D. The V gene lost 5 bases and the J gene lost 4 bases, with 8 bases spanning the gap. The CDR3 is made up of 13 amino acids. The germline V gene has CDR1 SNHLY and CDR2 FYNNEI. CDR3 residues: CASSTKSTGELFF. CDR3 bases: TGTGCCAGCAGTACAAAGTCCACCGGGGAGCTGTTTTTT. The full variable domain, its missing parts supplied by reference TRBV2 and TRBJ2-2, is EPEVTQTPSHQVTQMGQEVILRCVPISNHLYFYWYRQILGQKVEFLVSFYNNEISEKSEIFDDQFSVERPDGSNFTLKIRSTKLEDSAMYFCASSTKSTGELFFGEGSRLTVL.

This clone was observed once. This rearrangement joins TRBV11-3 to TRBJ2-3, with 8 bases identical to TRBD2. Per germline, CDR1 SGHNT and CDR2 YENEEA. After removal of 5 bases from V and 2 bases from J, the junction contained 9 bases not matched to a gene. There are 16 residues in the CDR3. CDR3: CASSTTSGSTTDTQYF. The CDR3 DNA reads TGTGCCAGCAGCACCACTAGCGGATCGACCACAGATACGCAGTATTTT.

The chain has TRBV7-2 and TRBJ2-7, with D possibly being TRBD1 (5 bases). V lost 2 bases and J 6 bases, leaving 11 bases between the germline ends. Germline values: CDR1 SGHTA, CDR2 FQGNSA. The CDR3 consists of 13 residues. The chain's CDR3 is CASSLRGWGEQYF. In DNA, the CDR3 is TGTGCCAGCAGCTTAAGGGGTTGGGGCGAGCAGTACTTC.

The chain combines TRBV7-9 with TRBJ1-1; D remains unclear. Germline V gives CDR1 SEHNR, CDR2 FQNEAQ (reference sequence). V was clipped by 3 bases and J by 2 bases, with 10 bases between them. CDR3 length: 14 amino acids. The CDR3 protein is CASSLGGYNTEAFF. The CDR3 DNA reads TGTGCCAGCAGCTTGGGAGGATATAACACTGAAGCTTTCTTT.